A selection of T cell receptor beta chains follows, all from one sample in a study of blood T cell repertoires in COVID-19. Data came from immunoSEQ multiplex PCR; TCRdb stores just in-frame clones and leaves some out. The top ten clones hold 5.5% to 8% of a sample with roughly 200,000 clones, roughly 83% of them seen once. The sample taken for sequencing was peripheral blood. The source is a woman in her thirties or forties with COVID-19, enrolled during active disease. The CDR3 runs from the conserved cysteine through the conserved F or W. D genes are given only for firm matches. Only some rows state a clone size, as once, few, many or a class for expanded clones.

d_call: -; j_call: TRBJ1-1; clone_size: -; v_call: TRBV27; cdr3_aa: CASRLDSWGVYTEAFF; cdr3_nt: TGTGCCAGCAGGTTAGATTCCTGGGGGGTATACACTGAAGCTTTCTTT
d_call: -; j_call: TRBJ1-2; clone_size: -; v_call: TRBV27; cdr3_aa: CASSFSGAWGYTF; cdr3_nt: TGTGCCAGCAGTTTCTCAGGGGCTTGGGGCTACACCTTC
d_call: -; j_call: TRBJ2-7; clone_size: few; v_call: TRBV10-3; cdr3_aa: CAISESRGREYEQYF; cdr3_nt: TGTGCCATCAGTGAGTCGAGAGGCAGGGAATACGAGCAGTACTTC
d_call: -; j_call: TRBJ2-1; clone_size: -; v_call: TRBV12-3/TRBV12-4; cdr3_aa: CASSLRRYNEQFF; cdr3_nt: TGTGCCAGCAGTTTAAGGCGGTACAATGAGCAGTTCTTC
d_call: -; j_call: TRBJ2-2; clone_size: -; v_call: TRBV5-1; cdr3_aa: CASSLAGQVNTGELFF; cdr3_nt: TGCGCCAGCAGCTTGGCTGGCCAGGTAAACACCGGGGAGCTGTTTTTT
d_call: TRBD1; j_call: TRBJ2-7; clone_size: -; v_call: TRBV5-6; cdr3_aa: CASSFGTAPYEQYF; cdr3_nt: TGTGCCAGCAGCTTCGGGACAGCTCCTTACGAGCAGTACTTC
d_call: -; j_call: TRBJ1-4; clone_size: -; v_call: TRBV6-4; cdr3_aa: CASIFYRDEKLFF; cdr3_nt: TGTGCCAGCATCTTTTACAGAGATGAAAAACTGTTTTTT
d_call: -; j_call: TRBJ2-7; clone_size: -; v_call: TRBV11-2; cdr3_aa: CASSFSDEQYF; cdr3_nt: TGTGCCAGCAGCTTTTCGGACGAGCAGTACTTC
d_call: -; j_call: TRBJ1-1; clone_size: -; v_call: TRBV11-2; cdr3_aa: CASSSSLIPRNTEAFF; cdr3_nt: TGTGCCAGCAGCTCCTCTCTAATCCCACGGAACACTGAAGCTTTCTTT
d_call: -; j_call: TRBJ1-1; clone_size: -; v_call: TRBV27; cdr3_aa: CASSLYGHPEAFF; cdr3_nt: TGTGCCAGCAGTTTATATGGCCACCCTGAAGCTTTCTTT
d_call: -; j_call: TRBJ1-3; clone_size: few; v_call: TRBV6-5; cdr3_aa: CASRAPSGNTIYF; cdr3_nt: TGTGCCAGCAGGGCCCCCTCTGGAAACACCATATATTTT
d_call: -; j_call: TRBJ1-1; clone_size: -; v_call: TRBV6-5; cdr3_aa: CASSLTGGNTEAFF; cdr3_nt: TGTGCCAGCAGTTTGACAGGCGGGAACACTGAAGCTTTCTTT
d_call: TRBD1; j_call: TRBJ2-6; clone_size: -; v_call: TRBV5-8; cdr3_aa: CAIPRQGAYGANVLTF; cdr3_nt: TGTGCCATCCCTCGCCAGGGGGCTTACGGGGCCAACGTCCTGACTTTC
d_call: TRBD1; j_call: TRBJ2-7; clone_size: once; v_call: TRBV24-1; cdr3_aa: CATSDSSGTGVNYEQYF; cdr3_nt: TGTGCCACCAGTGATAGTTCGGGGACAGGGGTTAACTACGAGCAGTACTTC
d_call: TRBD1; j_call: TRBJ2-7; clone_size: -; v_call: TRBV5-5; cdr3_aa: CASSLGRDRSSYEQYF; cdr3_nt: TGTGCCAGCAGCCTCGGCCGGGACAGGAGCTCCTACGAGCAGTACTTC
d_call: TRBD1; j_call: TRBJ1-4; clone_size: -; v_call: TRBV2; cdr3_aa: CASSNVDSGTGDEKLFF; cdr3_nt: TGTGCCAGCAGTAATGTCGATTCCGGGACAGGGGATGAAAAACTGTTTTTT